This paragraph reports one T cell receptor (beta chain). Data came from immunoSEQ multiplex PCR; TCRdb stores just in-frame clones and leaves some out. The sample gives millions of clones, approximately 92% of which show up once; about 0.13% is in the top ten. The data belong to a study of shared clonotypes between healthy human individuals. CDR3 size: 14 residues. Germline V lookup: CDR1 MNHNY, CDR2 SVGAGI (reference sequence). The V gene end was trimmed by 4 bases and the J gene end by 4 bases; junction bases not matched to a gene: 5. The V and J genes are TRBV6-6 and TRBJ2-7; TRBD1 aligns across 9 bases. The sample was naive CD4+ T cells sorted from blood. As for subset: CD45RA+ positively selected. This TCR derives from a man aged 18 to 29 in good health. CDR3 residues: CASSFGTGNYEQYF. DNA for the CDR3: TGTGCCAGCAGTTTCGGGACAGGGAATTACGAGCAGTACTTC.